The rows below give T cell receptor beta chains drawn from one sample of a study of CD8 T cells in Susac syndrome. A single record per CDR3 protein comes from TCRdb applying MiXCR to the immunoSEQ multiplex PCR reads. This sample has about 430,000 distinct CDR3 sequences, with approximately 85% found just once. Material: CD8+ T cells from PBMCs. Receptor source: a human donor with multiple sclerosis. Both conserved end residues are trimmed from each CDR3.

V gene,J gene,CDR3 protein
TRBV11-2,TRBJ2-7,ASSFWGLSPYEQY
TRBV27,TRBJ2-1,ASSLRTLLAGGPGEQF
TRBV15,TRBJ2-5,ATSRAKSLEEETQY
TRBV6-5,TRBJ2-1,ATKVEAGSYNEQF
TRBV29-1,TRBJ2-3,SALKDTQY
TRBV20-1,TRBJ1-4,SARRDIGTGATNEKLF
TRBV5-4,TRBJ1-2,ADRRAGEGYT
TRBV5-4,TRBJ1-2,ASSVEGAGGYT
TRBV2,TRBJ2-7,ASSEEGLLSYEQY
TRBV5-5,TRBJ2-5,ASSLPMEGETQY